These 30 T cell receptor beta chains were all obtained from the same sample, sequenced in a study of vaccination and CD4 T cells after COVID-19. The Oncomine TCR Beta short-read assay was applied to DNA of cultured CD4+ T cells. TCRdb independently ran MiXCR on the PCR reads; one entry per CDR3 protein. The sample comprises some 10,000 distinct CDR3 sequences, roughly a third of which are singletons, and nearly 30% rests with the top ten. Antigens for these TCRs are unknown. Treatment indicated: approximately 10-day PBMC culture with coronavirus spike peptide pools or control peptides (ViraFEST assay). The material sequenced was cultured CD4+ T cells from blood. These receptors all come from a human donor with COVID-19.

A few counts support this clonotype. J is TRBJ2-1 and V is TRBV20-1, with D tentatively TRBD1 (5 bases). This CDR3 region has 15 residues. CDR1 DFQATT and CDR2 SNEGSKA come from the germline V gene (reference sequence). V was cut by 0 bases and J by 6 bases, with 15 bases left in between. The CDR3 protein is CSARDRRQGGNEQFF. The CDR3 nucleotides are TGCAGTGCTAGAGATCGACGGCAGGGTGGCAATGAGCAGTTCTTC.

This clonotype was found a few times. This chain uses TRBV7-3 with TRBJ2-2; D perhaps matches TRBD2 (5 bases). V gave up 5 bases and J gave up 4 bases, with 11 bases separating them. Looked up from germline, CDR1 is SGHTA and CDR2 is FQGTGA. The CDR3 has 14 residues. The CDR3 reads CASSPGLSTGELFF. The CDR3 DNA is TGTGCCAGCAGCCCAGGACTTTCCACCGGGGAGCTGTTTTTT.

About this clonotype: The junction does not match germline at one end; this may be a read error. The chain recombines TRBV7-2 with TRBJ2-7, with D perhaps matching TRBD2 (6 bases). This CDR3 is 14 amino acids long. Germline V lookup: CDR1 SGHTA, CDR2 FQGNSA. CDR3 protein: CASGLPLVAAEQYF. DNA for the CDR3: TGTGCCAGCGGCTTACCCCTTGTAGCGGCTGAGCAGTACTTC.

This clonotype was seen a handful of times. V and J are TRBV6-5 and TRBJ2-3; TRBD2 agrees at 7 bases. The CDR3 has 16 residues. V trimming: 4 bases; J trimming: 0 bases; junction bases outside the gene matches: 7. Looked up from germline, CDR1 is MNHEY and CDR2 is SVGAGI. Written as DNA, the CDR3 is TGTGCCAGCAGTTCAACGACTAGCCGAAGCACAGATACGCAGTATTTT. Protein sequence: CASSSTTSRSTDTQYF.

A few counts support this clonotype. This chain joins TRBV6-2 or TRBV6-3 and TRBJ2-3; 9 nucleotides match TRBD2. The CDR3 extends over 14 amino acids. In germline, CDR1 is MNHEY, CDR2 SVGEGT. With 9 bases clipped from V and 0 bases from J, the junction kept 4 bases outside the gene matches. The CDR3 loop reads CASRLADSTDTQYF. The CDR3 region has the DNA TGTGCCAGTCGACTAGCGGATAGCACAGATACGCAGTATTTT.

The chain recombines TRBV11-2 with TRBJ2-3, with 7 bases identical to TRBD2. Trimming removed 6 bases from V and 2 bases from J; junction bases left unmatched: 8. CDR3 size: 15 residues. Germline V gives CDR1 SGHAT, CDR2 FQNNGV. The CDR3: CASRTRGTNTDTQYF. The DNA for the CDR3 is TGTGCCAGCAGGACGCGGGGGACTAACACAGATACGCAGTATTTT.

The rearrangement links TRBV20-1 to TRBJ2-6; 7 bases are a match to TRBD1. The CDR3 has 18 residues. Germline V gives CDR1 DFQATT, CDR2 SNEGSKA (reference sequence). V shed 1 base and J 0 bases; nucleotides not matched to a gene: 9. The chain's CDR3 is CSARVMRDRVSGANVLTF. The CDR3 nucleotides read TGCAGTGCTAGAGTTATGAGGGACAGAGTCTCTGGGGCCAACGTCCTGACTTTC.

This clonotype was observed a handful of times. The rearrangement links TRBV6-5 to TRBJ2-3, with 8 bases matching TRBD1. The CDR3 is made up of 19 amino acids. V was clipped by 0 bases and J by 4 bases; unmatched bases: 15. The germline gives CDR1 MNHEY, CDR2 SVGAGI. The CDR3 DNA is TGTGCCAGCAGTTACTCGAAAGGGAGGCAGGGGGCGGGTGCAGATACGCAGTATTTT. This sequence encodes CASSYSKGRQGAGADTQYF.

This chain links TRBV11-1 with TRBJ2-5, with 9 positions matching TRBD2. The germline CDR1 and CDR2 sequences are SGHAT and FQDESV (reference sequence). Germline trimming cut 2 bases from V and 7 bases from J; bases unmatched to any gene: 20. The CDR3 contains 19 residues. In DNA form, the CDR3 reads TGTGCCAGCAGCTTAATATTCCCCCCAGCGGGGGGCCCCGCTGGGACCCAGTACTTC. Residues: CASSLIFPPAGGPAGTQYF.

This clonotype is a singleton in its sample. This rearrangement joins TRBV19 to TRBJ2-1, with D possibly TRBD2 on 7 matching bases. This CDR3 has 15 residues. Trimming removed 9 bases from V and 6 bases from J, with 21 bases in between. CDR1 is LNHDA and CDR2 is SQIVND in the germline V gene (reference sequence). As DNA, the CDR3 is TGTGCCAGCAACACGGAGGGGCGGGGGCTCAATGAGCAGTTCTTC. This sequence encodes CASNTEGRGLNEQFF.

The chain combines TRBV5-1 with TRBJ2-7, with 12 bases identical to TRBD2. The CDR3 contains 14 residues. V trimming: 4 bases; J trimming: 6 bases; junction bases outside the gene matches: 5. Germline values: CDR1 SGHRS, CDR2 YFSETQ. CDR3 region: CASSPLAGGGEQYF. In DNA form, the CDR3 reads TGCGCCAGCAGCCCACTAGCGGGGGGAGGCGAGCAGTACTTC.

This sequence joins TRBV7-8 and TRBJ2-5; 9 bases match TRBD1. The trim removed 1 base at V and 1 base at J, leaving 1 base unmatched. Germline V gene data show CDR1 as SGHVS and CDR2 as FQNEAQ. This CDR3 region has 15 residues. As DNA, the CDR3 is TGTGCCAGCAGCTTAGGGGGACAGGGCCAAGAGACCCAGTACTTC. Its protein is CASSLGGQGQETQYF.

This clonotype turned up a few times. This chain connects TRBV20-1 to TRBJ2-2; no clear D. In germline, CDR1 is DFQATT, CDR2 SNEGSKA (reference sequence). Trimming took off 5 bases at V and 8 bases at J, with 21 bases between the two ends. The CDR3 is made up of 15 amino acids. The CDR3 protein is CSAPLPTRREGELFF. The CDR3 nucleotides read TGCAGTGCTCCCCTCCCGACCCGGCGAGAGGGGGAGCTGTTTTTT.

The chain couples TRBV4-1 to TRBJ1-4; TRBD1 aligns across 10 bases. V lost 5 bases to trimming and J lost 7 bases; unmatched junction nucleotides: 7. The CDR3 runs to 15 residues. Germline assignment: CDR1 MGHRA and CDR2 YSYEKL. DNA of the CDR3: TGCGCCAGCAGCGGAGGGGACAGGGGTGTTGAAAAACTGTTTTTT. This codes for CASSGGDRGVEKLFF.

This clonotype was found a few times. The chain couples TRBV28 to TRBJ1-1; D remains unclear. The CDR3 covers 14 residues. V lost 6 bases to trimming and J lost 7 bases, with 18 bases between them. The germline V gene encodes CDR1 MDHEN and CDR2 SYDVKM. The CDR3 DNA is TGTGCCAGCAGCCTCATCGACGGAGGTCTTGAAGCTTTCTTT. It encodes CASSLIDGGLEAFF.

J is TRBJ1-1 and V is TRBV7-9; TRBD1 agrees at 7 bases. This CDR3 has 15 amino acids. V lost 4 bases, J lost 11 bases, and 16 bases stayed unmatched. Germline V gives CDR1 SEHNR, CDR2 FQNEAQ (reference sequence). The CDR3 nucleotides are TGTGCCAGCAGCTCCTCCGGGACAGAGCCTTATAGGGCTTTCTTT. Translating gives CASSSSGTEPYRAFF.

The rearrangement joins TRBV2 to TRBJ2-3; no clear D. V gave up 6 bases and J gave up 6 bases, with 13 bases separating them. This CDR3 is built from 13 residues. Germline loops: CDR1 SNHLY, CDR2 FYNNEI. The CDR3 reads CASSDNSPDTQYF. As DNA, the CDR3 is TGTGCCAGCAGCGACAACAGTCCTGATACGCAGTATTTT.

This clonotype was seen a few times. The CDR3 loop reads CASSKAANQPQHF. The DNA of the CDR3 is TGTGCCAGCAGCAAGGCCGCCAATCAGCCCCAGCATTTT. This chain joins TRBV21-1 and TRBJ1-5. TRBV21-1 is recorded as a pseudogene. The CDR3 runs 13 residues.

The sample holds one count of this clonotype. The chain combines TRBV12-5 with TRBJ1-5; no clear D gene. CDR1 is LGHNT and CDR2 is FRNRAP in the germline V gene. V dropped 6 bases and J dropped 1 base, with 7 bases sitting between them. The CDR3 sequence is 13 residues long. CDR3 amino acids: CASGPGSNQPQHF. The CDR3 bases are TGTGCTAGTGGACCCGGAAGCAATCAGCCCCAGCATTTT.

The chain has TRBV20-1 and TRBJ2-5, with 7 positions matching TRBD1. Germline loops: CDR1 DFQATT, CDR2 SNEGSKA (reference sequence). CDR3 length: 11 amino acids. With 4 bases clipped from V and 4 bases from J, the junction kept 0 bases outside the gene matches. The CDR3 DNA sequence: TGCAGTGCTAACAGGGGAGAGACCCAGTACTTC. Translating gives CSANRGETQYF.

Only a few counts were recorded for this clonotype. V is TRBV6-1 and J is TRBJ2-5, with TRBD1 as a possible D gene (6 bases). Germline V CDR1 and CDR2: MNHNS, SASEGT. V was cut by 2 bases and J by 4 bases, with 14 bases left in between. CDR3 length equals 15 residues. As DNA, the CDR3 is TGTGCCAGCAGTGAATATAACAGGGTGACAGAGACCCAGTACTTC. Residues: CASSEYNRVTETQYF.

The rearrangement joins TRBV11-2 to TRBJ2-7; D gene uncertain. Germline V lookup: CDR1 SGHAT, CDR2 FQNNGV. The V gene lost 5 bases and the J gene lost 9 bases, with 17 bases spanning the gap. The CDR3 consists of 13 residues. The CDR3 protein is CASSPLRKKGQYF. As DNA, the CDR3 is TGTGCCAGCAGCCCCCTCCGGAAGAAAGGGCAGTACTTC.

The gene calls are TRBV5-4 and TRBJ1-4; perhaps TRBD1 as D (6 bases). V shed 4 bases and J shed 8 bases, with 18 bases lying between them. The CDR3 contains 15 residues. CDR1 is SGHNT and CDR2 is YYREEE in the germline V gene (reference sequence). CDR3 sequence: CASSLGGGQQEKLFF. Here the CDR3 DNA reads TGTGCCAGCAGCCTGGGGGGGGGCCAACAAGAAAAACTGTTTTTT.

The V gene is TRBV12-3 or TRBV12-4, the J gene TRBJ2-7; D is unclear. V dropped 4 bases and J dropped 4 bases, with 17 bases sitting between them. CDR3 size: 15 residues. As DNA, the CDR3 is TGTGCCAGCAGTTCCCGGAACTCCGGTAGATACGAGCAGTACTTC. Translating it yields CASSSRNSGRYEQYF.

The rearrangement links TRBV12-3 or TRBV12-4 to TRBJ1-1, with D hard to call. Trimming shortened V by 1 base and J by 7 bases, and 22 bases separated the two germline ends. The CDR3 spans 17 residues. In DNA form, the CDR3 reads TGTGCCAGCAGTTTAGTCATCAGGATCTCAGCTCTCCATGAAGCTTTCTTT. Its translation is CASSLVIRISALHEAFF.

The chain carries TRBV6-1 and TRBJ1-2; D is perhaps TRBD1 (6 bases). V was cut by 6 bases and J by 8 bases, with 13 bases left in between. This CDR3 has 12 amino acids. Germline V gene lookup returns CDR1 MNHNS and CDR2 SASEGT. CDR3 nucleotides: TGTGCCAGCAGGGACTACAGGGAGGGCTACACCTTC. It translates to CASRDYREGYTF.

Turning to this clonotype: The CDR3 does not close with the conserved phenylalanine or tryptophan, likely indicating a read error. The rearrangement joins TRBV6-5 to TRBJ2-7; the match to TRBD1 covers 7 bases. The CDR3 has 16 residues. Trimming took 0 bases from V and 7 from J; bases not matched to a gene: 12. The germline CDR1 and CDR2 sequences are MNHEY and SVGAGI. The CDR3 nucleotides are TGTGCCAGCAGTTACTCGCAGGACAGGCTTTTCTATGAGCAGTACTTA. Translating it yields CASSYSQDRLFYEQYL.

This clonotype showed up just once. The CDR3 is CASGFGADTQYF. As DNA, the CDR3 is TGTGCTAGTGGTTTTGGGGCAGATACGCAGTATTTT. V gene TRBV12-5 combines with J gene TRBJ2-3; D remains unclear. V was clipped by 3 bases and J by 4 bases, with 5 bases between them. Germline V gene lookup returns CDR1 LGHNT and CDR2 FRNRAP. The CDR3 loop spans 12 amino acids.

Details on this clonotype: A junction boundary mismatches the germline segment, possibly from a read error. The gene calls are TRBV30 and TRBJ2-3, with D uncertain. The CDR3 totals 14 residues. CDR1 is GTSNPN, CDR2 SVGIG, per germline (reference sequence). CDR3 DNA sequence: TGTGCCCGGAGTGTACTCCCCCTTCTAGATACGCAGTATTTT. Amino acid sequence: CARSVLPLLDTQYF.

The chain links TRBV4-1 to TRBJ1-1; TRBD1 might be the D (5 bases). The CDR3 is 18 amino acids. V was clipped by 1 base and J by 5 bases, with 23 bases between them. Germline V gives CDR1 MGHRA, CDR2 YSYEKL. The CDR3 DNA follows: TGCGCCAGCAGCCAAGGGTGGGTGATCGAGGGGAGACGGACTGAAGCTTTCTTT. Protein sequence: CASSQGWVIEGRRTEAFF.